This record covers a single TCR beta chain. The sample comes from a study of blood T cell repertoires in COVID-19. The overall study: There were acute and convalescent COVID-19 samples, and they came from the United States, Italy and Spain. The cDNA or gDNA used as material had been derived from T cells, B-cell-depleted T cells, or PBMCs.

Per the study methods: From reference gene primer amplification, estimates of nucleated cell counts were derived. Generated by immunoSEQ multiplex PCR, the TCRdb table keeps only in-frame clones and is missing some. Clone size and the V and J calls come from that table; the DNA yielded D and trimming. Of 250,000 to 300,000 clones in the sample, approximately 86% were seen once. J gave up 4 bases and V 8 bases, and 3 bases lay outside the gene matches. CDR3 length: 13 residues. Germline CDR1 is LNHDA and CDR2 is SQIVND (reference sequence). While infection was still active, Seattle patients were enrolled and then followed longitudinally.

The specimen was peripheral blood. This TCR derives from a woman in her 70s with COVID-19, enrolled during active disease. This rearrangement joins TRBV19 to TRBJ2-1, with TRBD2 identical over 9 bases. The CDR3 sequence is CASRLAAYNEQFF. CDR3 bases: TGTGCCAGTCGACTAGCGGCTTACAATGAGCAGTTCTTC.